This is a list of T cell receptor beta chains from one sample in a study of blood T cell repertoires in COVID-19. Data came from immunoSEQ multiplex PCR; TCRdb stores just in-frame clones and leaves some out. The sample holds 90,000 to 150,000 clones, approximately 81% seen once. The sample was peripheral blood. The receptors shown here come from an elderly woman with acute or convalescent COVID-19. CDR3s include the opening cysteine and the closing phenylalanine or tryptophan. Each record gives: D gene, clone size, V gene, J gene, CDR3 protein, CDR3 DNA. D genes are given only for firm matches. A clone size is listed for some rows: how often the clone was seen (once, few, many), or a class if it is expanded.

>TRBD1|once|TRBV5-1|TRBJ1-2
CASSPLGQDYGYTF
TGCGCCAGCAGCCCTCTGGGACAGGACTATGGCTACACCTTC
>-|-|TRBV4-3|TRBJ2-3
CASSQDRVQVNTDTQYF
TGCGCCAGCAGCCAAGATAGAGTACAGGTGAACACAGATACGCAGTATTTT
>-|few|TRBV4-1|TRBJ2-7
CASSQEAPGRSYEQYF
TGCGCCAGCAGCCAAGAAGCCCCAGGTCGCTCCTACGAGCAGTACTTC
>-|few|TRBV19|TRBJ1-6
CASTEDSSVETPLHF
TGTGCCAGTACAGAAGACAGCTCTGTGGAGACACCCCTCCACTTT
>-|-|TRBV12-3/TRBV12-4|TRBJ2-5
CASSLAQGETQYF
TGTGCCAGCAGCCTGGCGCAGGGAGAGACCCAGTACTTC
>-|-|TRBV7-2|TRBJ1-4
CASSSPPGDEKLFF
TGTGCCAGCAGCTCCCCCCCGGGGGATGAAAAACTGTTTTTT
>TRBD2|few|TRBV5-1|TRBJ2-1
CASSLALAGGLNEQFF
TGCGCCAGCAGCTTGGCCCTGGCGGGGGGGCTCAATGAGCAGTTCTTC
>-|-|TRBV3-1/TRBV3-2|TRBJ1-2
CASSQDHSGANYGYTF
TGTGCCAGCAGCCAAGATCATAGCGGAGCTAACTATGGCTACACCTTC
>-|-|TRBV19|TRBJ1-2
CASSLTPGSNYGYTF
TGTGCCAGTAGTCTAACCCCCGGTTCTAACTATGGCTACACCTTC
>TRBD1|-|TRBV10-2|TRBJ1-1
CASSATGGSREAFF
TGCGCCAGCAGTGCCACAGGGGGCTCGAGGGAAGCTTTCTTT
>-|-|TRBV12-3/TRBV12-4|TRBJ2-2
CASSLSPAGELFF
TGTGCCAGCAGTTTAAGCCCCGCCGGGGAGCTGTTTTTT
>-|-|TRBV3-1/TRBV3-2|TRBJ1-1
CASSQGGEAFF
TGTGCCAGCAGCCAAGGAGGGGAAGCTTTCTTT
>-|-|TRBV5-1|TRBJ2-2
CASSLPGGRNTGELFF
TGCGCCAGCAGCTTGCCCGGAGGGAGGAACACCGGGGAGCTGTTTTTT
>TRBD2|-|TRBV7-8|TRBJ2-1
CASSLVSPSGVYNEQFF
TGTGCCAGCAGCTTAGTAAGCCCTAGCGGCGTCTACAATGAGCAGTTCTTC
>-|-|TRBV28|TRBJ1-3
CASSTAGGPISGNTIYF
TGTGCCAGCTCGACCGCTGGGGGCCCCATCTCTGGAAACACCATATATTTT
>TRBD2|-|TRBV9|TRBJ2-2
CASSLADTGELFF
TGTGCCAGCAGTCTAGCGGACACCGGGGAGCTGTTTTTT
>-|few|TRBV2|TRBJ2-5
CASSYSVQETQYF
TGTGCCAGCAGCTATTCGGTACAAGAGACCCAGTACTTC
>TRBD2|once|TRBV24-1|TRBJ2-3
CATSDPQREGADTQYF
TGTGCCACCAGTGACCCGCAGCGGGAGGGGGCAGATACGCAGTATTTT
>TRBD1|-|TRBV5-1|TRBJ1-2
CASSPGQEPGYTF
TGCGCCAGCAGCCCCGGACAGGAACCTGGCTACACCTTC
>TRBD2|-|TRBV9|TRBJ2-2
CASSPGAGGGTGELFF
TGTGCCAGCAGCCCAGGGGCGGGAGGGGGCACCGGGGAGCTGTTTTTT
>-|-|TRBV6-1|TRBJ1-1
CASSETANTEAFF
TGTGCCAGCAGTGAGACAGCGAACACTGAAGCTTTCTTT
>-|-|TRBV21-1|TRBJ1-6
CASSKGRGKNSPLHF
TGTGCCAGCAGCAAAGGTAGGGGGAAAAATTCACCCCTCCACTTT